This T cell receptor (beta chain) comes out of a study of shared clonotypes between healthy human individuals. Study as a whole: A donor's plate count was three for CD4 naive and three for CD4 memory; CD8 naive had two and CD8 memory one.

The study's findings and limits: On the whole, naive subsets had larger estimated richness than memory subsets had.

On this clone: The antigen remains undetermined.

Sequencing used immunoSEQ multiplex PCR; TCRdb keeps in-frame clones, though not all of them. The repertoire holds millions of clones, with roughly 92% as singletons. The V and J ends lost 0 bases and 10 bases respectively, with 13 bases between them. Germline CDR1 is SGHRS and CDR2 is YFSETQ. This CDR3 is built from 14 residues. The specimen sequenced was naive CD4+ T cells sorted from blood. Subset meaning: CD45RA+ positively selected. The TCR originated in a man between 18 and 35 years old in good health. The rearrangement joins TRBV5-1 to TRBJ1-4; D is perhaps TRBD1 (5 bases). The CDR3 spells CASSLGRERGKLFF. CDR3 nucleotide sequence: TGCGCCAGCAGCTTGGGCAGGGAGAGAGGAAAACTGTTTTTT.